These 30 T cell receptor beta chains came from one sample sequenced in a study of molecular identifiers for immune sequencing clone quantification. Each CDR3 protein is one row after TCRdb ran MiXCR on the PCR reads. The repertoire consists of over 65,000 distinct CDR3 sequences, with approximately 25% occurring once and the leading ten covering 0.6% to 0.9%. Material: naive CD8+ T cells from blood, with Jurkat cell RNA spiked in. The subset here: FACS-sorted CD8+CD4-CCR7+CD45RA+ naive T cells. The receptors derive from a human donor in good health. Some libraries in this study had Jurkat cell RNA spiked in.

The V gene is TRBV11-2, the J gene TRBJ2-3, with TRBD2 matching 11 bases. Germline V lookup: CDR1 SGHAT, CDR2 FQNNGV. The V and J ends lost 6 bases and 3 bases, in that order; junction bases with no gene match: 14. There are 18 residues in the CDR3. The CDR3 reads CASRAGTSGQSWTDTQYF. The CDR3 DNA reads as TGTGCCAGCAGGGCCGGGACTAGCGGACAGAGTTGGACAGATACGCAGTATTTT.

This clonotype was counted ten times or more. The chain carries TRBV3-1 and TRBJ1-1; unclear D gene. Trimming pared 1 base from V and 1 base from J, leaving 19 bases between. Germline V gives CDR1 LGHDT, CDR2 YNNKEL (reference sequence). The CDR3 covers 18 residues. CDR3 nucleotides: TGTGCCAGCAGCCAAGCCCTTCAAATCGACCGACAGAACACTGAAGCTTTCTTT. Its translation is CASSQALQIDRQNTEAFF.

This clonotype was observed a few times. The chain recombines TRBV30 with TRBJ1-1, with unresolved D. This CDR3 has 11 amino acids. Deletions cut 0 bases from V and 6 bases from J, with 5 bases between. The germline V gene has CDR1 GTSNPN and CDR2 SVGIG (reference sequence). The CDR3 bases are TGTGCCTGGAGTGTAACCGCTGAAGCTTTCTTT. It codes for CAWSVTAEAFF.

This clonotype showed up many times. In DNA form, the CDR3 reads TGTGCCAGCAGTTACTCCCGGGACAGGGTACCCGAGCAGTACTTC. Translating it yields CASSYSRDRVPEQYF. V is TRBV6-5 and J is TRBJ2-7, with 9 bases aligning to TRBD1. The germline V gene has CDR1 MNHEY and CDR2 SVGAGI. CDR3 length: 15 amino acids. Trimming removed 0 bases from V and 6 bases from J; junction bases left unmatched: 6.

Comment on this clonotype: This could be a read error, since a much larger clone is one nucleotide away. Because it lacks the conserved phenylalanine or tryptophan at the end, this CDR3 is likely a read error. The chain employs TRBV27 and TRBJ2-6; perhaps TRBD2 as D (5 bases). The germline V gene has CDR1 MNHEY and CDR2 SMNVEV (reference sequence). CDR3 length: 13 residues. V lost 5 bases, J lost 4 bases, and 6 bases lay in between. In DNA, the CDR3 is TGTGCCAGCAGTCCTAGCGGGGCCAACGTCCTGACTGTC. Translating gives CASSPSGANVLTV.

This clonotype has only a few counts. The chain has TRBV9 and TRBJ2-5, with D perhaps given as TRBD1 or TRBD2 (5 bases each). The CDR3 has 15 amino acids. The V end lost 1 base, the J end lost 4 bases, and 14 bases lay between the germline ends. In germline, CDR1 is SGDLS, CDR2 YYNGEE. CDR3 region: CASSVLSGGGETQYF. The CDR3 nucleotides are TGTGCCAGCAGCGTATTGTCAGGTGGGGGAGAGACCCAGTACTTC.

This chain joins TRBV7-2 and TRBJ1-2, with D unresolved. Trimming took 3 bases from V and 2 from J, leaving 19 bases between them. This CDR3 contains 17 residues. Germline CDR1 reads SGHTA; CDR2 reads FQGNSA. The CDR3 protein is CASSLMSGIGKNYGYTF. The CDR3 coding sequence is TGTGCCAGCAGCTTGATGAGCGGGATTGGCAAAAACTATGGCTACACCTTC.

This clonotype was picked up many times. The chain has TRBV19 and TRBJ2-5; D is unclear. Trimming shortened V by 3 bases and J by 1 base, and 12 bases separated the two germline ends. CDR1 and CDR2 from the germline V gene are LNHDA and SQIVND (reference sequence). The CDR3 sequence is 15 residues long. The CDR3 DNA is TGTGCCAGTAGTATTCTGCCAGGCCTCCAAGAGACCCAGTACTTC. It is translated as CASSILPGLQETQYF.

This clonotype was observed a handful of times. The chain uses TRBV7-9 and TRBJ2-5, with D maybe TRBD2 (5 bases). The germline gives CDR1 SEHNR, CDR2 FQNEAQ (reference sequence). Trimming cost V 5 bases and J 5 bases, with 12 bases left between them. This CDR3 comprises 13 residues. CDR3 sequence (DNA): TGTGCCAGCAGCCGAGGGCATAGGGAGACCCAGTACTTC. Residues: CASSRGHRETQYF.

CDR3 region: CATRTGLYQETQYF. CDR3 DNA sequence: TGTGCCACCCGGACAGGGCTGTACCAAGAGACCCAGTACTTC. The rearrangement uses TRBV10-3 and TRBJ2-5; 8 bases align to TRBD1. Germline V gene sequence: CDR1 ENHRY, CDR2 SYGVKD. Trimming at V came to 10 bases and at J to 0 bases, leaving 7 bases not matched to a gene. CDR3 length equals 14 residues.

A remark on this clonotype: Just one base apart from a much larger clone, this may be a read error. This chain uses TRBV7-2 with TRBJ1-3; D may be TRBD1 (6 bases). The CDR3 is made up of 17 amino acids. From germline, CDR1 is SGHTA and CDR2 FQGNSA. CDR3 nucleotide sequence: TGTGCCCGCAGCTTAGCTTGGACAGCAGTATCTGGAAACACCATATATTTT. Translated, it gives CARSLAWTAVSGNTIYF.

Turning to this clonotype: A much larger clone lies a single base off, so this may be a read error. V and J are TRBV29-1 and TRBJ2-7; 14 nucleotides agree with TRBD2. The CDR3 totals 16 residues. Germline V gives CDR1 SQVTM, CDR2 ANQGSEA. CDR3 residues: CSVPRPGTSGSYEQHF. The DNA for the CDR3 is TGCAGCGTTCCAAGGCCCGGGACTAGCGGGAGTTACGAGCAGCACTTC.

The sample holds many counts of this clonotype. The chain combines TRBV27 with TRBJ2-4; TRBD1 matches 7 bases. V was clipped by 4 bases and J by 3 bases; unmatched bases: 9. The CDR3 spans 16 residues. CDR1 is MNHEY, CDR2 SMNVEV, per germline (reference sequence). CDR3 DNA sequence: TGTGCCAGCAGTTCGCGACAGGGCCCCTACAAAAACATTCAGTACTTC. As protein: CASSSRQGPYKNIQYF.

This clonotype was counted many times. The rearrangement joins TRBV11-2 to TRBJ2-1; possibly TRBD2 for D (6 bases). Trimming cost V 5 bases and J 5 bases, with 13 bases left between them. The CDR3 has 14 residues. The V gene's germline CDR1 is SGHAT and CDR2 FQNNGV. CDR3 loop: CASSHSGLNNEQFF. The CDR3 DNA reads TGTGCCAGCAGCCACTCGGGACTGAACAATGAGCAGTTCTTC.

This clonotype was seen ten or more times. The CDR3 is CSVDSAGPETQYF. The CDR3 nucleotides read TGCAGCGTTGACTCAGCGGGGCCAGAGACCCAGTACTTC. This rearrangement joins TRBV29-1 to TRBJ2-5; 7 bases are shared with TRBD2. The V gene's germline CDR1 is SQVTM and CDR2 ANQGSEA. This CDR3 has 13 amino acids. V was pared by 3 bases and J by 4 bases, with 5 bases of the junction left unmatched.

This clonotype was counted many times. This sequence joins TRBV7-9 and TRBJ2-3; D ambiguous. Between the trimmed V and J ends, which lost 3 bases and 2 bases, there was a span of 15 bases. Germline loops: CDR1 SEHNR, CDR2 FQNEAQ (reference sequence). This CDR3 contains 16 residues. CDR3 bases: TGTGCCAGCAGCTTCACTGGGCACCGACTCACAGATACGCAGTATTTT. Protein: CASSFTGHRLTDTQYF.

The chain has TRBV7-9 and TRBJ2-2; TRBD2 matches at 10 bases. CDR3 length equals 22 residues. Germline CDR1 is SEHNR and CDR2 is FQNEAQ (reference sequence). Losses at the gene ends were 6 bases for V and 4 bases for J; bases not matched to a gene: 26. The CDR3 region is CASSPRIRPGLAPQKGTGELFF. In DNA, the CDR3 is TGTGCCAGCAGTCCACGGATCAGGCCGGGACTAGCGCCCCAGAAAGGCACCGGGGAGCTGTTTTTT.

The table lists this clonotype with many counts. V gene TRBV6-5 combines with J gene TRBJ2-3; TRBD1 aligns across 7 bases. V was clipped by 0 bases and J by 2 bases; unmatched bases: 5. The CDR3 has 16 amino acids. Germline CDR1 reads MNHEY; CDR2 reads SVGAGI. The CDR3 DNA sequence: TGTGCCAGCAGTTACTCCTGGGACAGTTCCACAGATACGCAGTATTTT. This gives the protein CASSYSWDSSTDTQYF.

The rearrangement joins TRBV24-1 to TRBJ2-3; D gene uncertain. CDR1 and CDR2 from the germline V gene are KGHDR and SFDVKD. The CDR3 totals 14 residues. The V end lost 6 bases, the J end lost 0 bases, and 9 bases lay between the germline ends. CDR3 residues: CATSPSASTDTQYF. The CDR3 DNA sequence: TGTGCCACCAGTCCCAGCGCGAGCACAGATACGCAGTATTTT.

Here the CDR3 DNA reads TGTGCCACCAACCCGGGAAACACTGAAGCTTTCTTT. It codes for CATNPGNTEAFF. The V call is TRBV19, the J call TRBJ1-1; no clear D. The CDR3 has 12 amino acids. Trimming stripped 10 bases from V and 2 bases from J, with 11 bases between. Germline loops: CDR1 LNHDA, CDR2 SQIVND (reference sequence). Full variable domain (missing parts from reference TRBV19 and TRBJ1-1): DGGITQSPKYLFRKEGQNVTLSCEQNLNHDAMYWYRQDPGQGLRLIYYSQIVNDFQKGDIAEGYSVSREKKESFPLTVTSAQKNPTAFYLCATNPGNTEAFFGQGTRLTVV.

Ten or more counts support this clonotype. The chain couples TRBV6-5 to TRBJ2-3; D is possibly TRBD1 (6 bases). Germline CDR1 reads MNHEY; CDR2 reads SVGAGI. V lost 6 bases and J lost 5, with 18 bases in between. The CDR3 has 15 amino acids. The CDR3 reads CASRETGLVRDTQYF. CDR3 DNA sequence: TGTGCCAGCAGGGAAACAGGGCTGGTACGAGATACGCAGTATTTT.

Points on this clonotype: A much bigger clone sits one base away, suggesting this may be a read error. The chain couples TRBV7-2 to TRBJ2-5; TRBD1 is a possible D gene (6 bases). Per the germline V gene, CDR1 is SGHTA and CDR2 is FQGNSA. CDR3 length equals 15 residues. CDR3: CARSRYGTIEETQYF. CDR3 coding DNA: TGTGCCCGCAGCCGATACGGGACAATCGAAGAGACCCAGTACTTC.

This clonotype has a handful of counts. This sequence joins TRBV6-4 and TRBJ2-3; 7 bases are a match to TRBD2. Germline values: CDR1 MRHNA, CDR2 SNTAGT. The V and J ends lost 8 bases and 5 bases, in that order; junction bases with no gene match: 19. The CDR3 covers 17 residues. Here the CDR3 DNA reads TGTGCCAGCCCTCCTTCGGTTCAGGCGGGAGTTGAAGATACGCAGTATTTT. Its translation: CASPPSVQAGVEDTQYF.

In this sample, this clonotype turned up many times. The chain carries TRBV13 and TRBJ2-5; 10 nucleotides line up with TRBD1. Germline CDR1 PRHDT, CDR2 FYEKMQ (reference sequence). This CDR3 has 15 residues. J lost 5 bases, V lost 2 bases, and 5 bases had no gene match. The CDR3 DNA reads TGTGCCAGCAGCTTACGACAGGGGGCTTTGGAGACCCAGTACTTC. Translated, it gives CASSLRQGALETQYF.

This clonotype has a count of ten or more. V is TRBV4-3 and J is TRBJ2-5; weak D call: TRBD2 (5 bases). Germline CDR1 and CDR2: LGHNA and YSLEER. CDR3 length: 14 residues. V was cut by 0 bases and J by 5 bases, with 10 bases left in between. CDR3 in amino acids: CASSQDLSGETQYF. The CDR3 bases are TGCGCCAGCAGCCAAGATTTGAGCGGTGAGACCCAGTACTTC.

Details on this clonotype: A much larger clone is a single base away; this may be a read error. The CDR3 sequence is CASSFLAGSPYEQYF. In nucleotides, the CDR3 is TGCGCCAGCAGTTTTCTGGCGGGGAGCCCATACGAGCAGTACTTC. This chain connects TRBV5-1 to TRBJ2-7, with D possibly TRBD2 on 6 matching bases. CDR3 size: 15 residues. V was clipped by 5 bases and J by 4 bases, with 19 bases between them. CDR1 is SGHRS, CDR2 YFSETQ, per germline.

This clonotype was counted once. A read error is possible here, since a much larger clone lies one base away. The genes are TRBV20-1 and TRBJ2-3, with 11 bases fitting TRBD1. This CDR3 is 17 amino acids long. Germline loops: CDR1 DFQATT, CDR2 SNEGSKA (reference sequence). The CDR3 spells CSARDPGQGAPGDTPYF. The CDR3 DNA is TGCAGTGCTAGAGATCCCGGACAGGGGGCACCCGGAGATACGCCGTATTTT.

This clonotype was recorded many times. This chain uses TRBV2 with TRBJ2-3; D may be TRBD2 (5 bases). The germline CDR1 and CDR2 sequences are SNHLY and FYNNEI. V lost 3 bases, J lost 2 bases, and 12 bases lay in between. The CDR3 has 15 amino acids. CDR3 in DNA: TGTGCCAGCAGTGATACGGAGGTGCACACAGATACGCAGTATTTT. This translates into CASSDTEVHTDTQYF. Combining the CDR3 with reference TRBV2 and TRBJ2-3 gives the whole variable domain EPEVTQTPSHQVTQMGQEVILRCVPISNHLYFYWYRQILGQKVEFLVSFYNNEISEKSEIFDDQFSVERPDGSNFTLKIRSTKLEDSAMYFCASSDTEVHTDTQYFGPGTRLTVL.

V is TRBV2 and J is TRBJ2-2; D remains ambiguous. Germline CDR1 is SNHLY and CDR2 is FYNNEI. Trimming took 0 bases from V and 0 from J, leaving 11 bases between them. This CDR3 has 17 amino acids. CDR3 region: CASSEAEQMPNTGELFF. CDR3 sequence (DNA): TGTGCCAGCAGTGAAGCTGAGCAGATGCCGAACACCGGGGAGCTGTTTTTT. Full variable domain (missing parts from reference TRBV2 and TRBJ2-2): EPEVTQTPSHQVTQMGQEVILRCVPISNHLYFYWYRQILGQKVEFLVSFYNNEISEKSEIFDDQFSVERPDGSNFTLKIRSTKLEDSAMYFCASSEAEQMPNTGELFFGEGSRLTVL.

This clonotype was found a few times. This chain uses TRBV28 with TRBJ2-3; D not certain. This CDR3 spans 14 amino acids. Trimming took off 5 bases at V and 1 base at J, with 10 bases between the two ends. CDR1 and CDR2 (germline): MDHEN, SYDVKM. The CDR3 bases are TGTGCCAGCAGTACACCAATTGGCACAGATACGCAGTATTTT. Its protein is CASSTPIGTDTQYF.